This T cell receptor beta chain stems from a study of T cells in localized non-small cell lung cancer. About this clone: Its antigen remains unknown.

Sequencing was performed with immunoSEQ multiplex PCR; in TCRdb, only in-frame clones are kept and a portion is missing. The repertoire holds about 74,000 clones, with 70% to 85% as singletons. Trimming cost V 5 bases and J 5 bases; bases outside gene matches: 10. This CDR3 spans 17 amino acids. Germline CDR1 MNHEY, CDR2 SMNVEV (reference sequence). Study-level findings and limits: Longer overall survival was seen with higher T cell density measured in blood. Across samples, adjacent lung featured a median 57 of the top 100 tumor clones. Uninvolved adjacent lung showed higher T cell clonality than tumor.

The chain links TRBV27 to TRBJ2-1, with 12 bases aligning to TRBD2. This TCR derives from a female donor over 55 with stage I lung adenocarcinoma. This material consisted of peripheral blood, taken before any cancer treatment. The CDR3: CASSPTSSGRANNEQFF. CDR3 coding DNA: TGTGCCAGCAGTCCGACCTCTAGCGGGAGGGCCAACAATGAGCAGTTCTTC.